The 17 T cell receptor beta chains presented below share a single source sample, sequenced in a study of regulatory T cells in long-lasting Graves disease. Researchers made TCR beta libraries by using iRepertoire HTBI primers and running Arm-PCR on CDR3 regions. TCRdb called the multiplex PCR reads again in MiXCR, with one record for every CDR3 protein. The sample carries about 660,000 distinct CDR3 sequences, around 30% recorded once. The time point here: persistent/refractory GD, antithyroid drugs over 5 years with positive TRAb. Making the TCR library involved RNA that had been extracted from PBMCs. The sample here was peripheral blood mononuclear cells (PBMCs), taken when the disease was refractory, from a patient treated with antithyroid drugs. Receptors were obtained from a female donor with Graves disease.

The DNA for the CDR3 is TGTGCCATCAGTGACGAGGCATCGTCTAGGAGCTACGAGCAGTACTTC. This sequence encodes CAISDEASSRSYEQYF. The rearrangement uses TRBV10-3 and TRBJ2-7; D gene uncertain. V lost 3 bases and J lost 3, with 18 bases in between. Germline CDR1 and CDR2: ENHRY and SYGVKD. This CDR3 comprises 16 residues.

This clonotype appeared once. The chain joins TRBV25-1 to TRBJ2-6; the D is unclear. CDR3 length: 15 amino acids. V lost 2 bases and J 1 base, leaving 6 bases between the germline ends. CDR1 is MGHDK and CDR2 is SYGVNS in the germline V gene. This CDR3 reads CASSEESSGANVLTF. CDR3 nucleotide sequence: TGTGCCAGCAGTGAAGAGTCTTCTGGGGCCAACGTCCTGACTTTC.

There are a few counts of this clonotype. The CDR3 coding sequence is TGTGCCAGCAGTGAACAGGGGCTCGAAGGGTACGAGCAGTACTTC. Encoded protein: CASSEQGLEGYEQYF. The gene calls are TRBV6-1 and TRBJ2-7; weak D call: TRBD1 (6 bases). The CDR3 contains 15 residues. CDR1 is MNHNS, CDR2 SASEGT, per germline. V lost 2 bases to trimming and J lost 4 bases, with 15 bases between them.

The V call is TRBV27, the J call TRBJ1-2, with a tentative D call TRBD1 (6 bases). The CDR3 sequence is 17 residues long. The V end was cut by 0 bases, the J end by 8 bases, with 22 bases between. Germline CDR1 and CDR2: MNHEY and SMNVEV (reference sequence). The CDR3 coding sequence is TGTGCCAGCAGTTTATCGAAGGGGGGCGGATTAAATCGGGGCTACACCTTC. Encoded protein: CASSLSKGGGLNRGYTF.

The chain employs TRBV7-9 and TRBJ1-2; no clear D gene. The V end lost 2 bases, the J end lost 4 bases, and 23 bases lay between the germline ends. Germline assignment: CDR1 SEHNR and CDR2 FQNEAQ (reference sequence). The CDR3 runs 18 residues. CDR3 nucleotide sequence: TGTGCCAGCAGCTTAATTCATCGGGCAGCCTCTCCGGGCTATGGCTACACCTTC. This sequence encodes CASSLIHRAASPGYGYTF.

In this sample, this clonotype turned up many times. This rearrangement joins TRBV20-1 to TRBJ1-1; unclear D gene. There are 12 residues in the CDR3. CDR1 is DFQATT and CDR2 is SNEGSKA in the germline V gene (reference sequence). The ends were cut back, 3 bases at V and 2 bases at J, with 7 bases in the middle. The CDR3: CSARSPNTEAFF. DNA for the CDR3: TGCAGTGCTAGGTCCCCTAACACTGAAGCTTTCTTT.

This clonotype showed up just a few times. V gene TRBV11-2 combines with J gene TRBJ2-7, with a tentative D call TRBD1 (6 bases). The V gene lost 5 bases and the J gene lost 1 base, with 18 bases spanning the gap. Germline loops: CDR1 SGHAT, CDR2 FQNNGV. The CDR3 is made up of 16 amino acids. The CDR3 region is CASSNPHRDRSYEQYF. The CDR3 region has the DNA TGTGCCAGCAGCAACCCCCACAGGGATCGATCCTACGAGCAGTACTTC.

The rearrangement joins TRBV6-1 to TRBJ1-1; D gene uncertain. The CDR3 runs to 13 residues. V lost 8 bases and J 4 bases, leaving 14 bases between the germline ends. The V gene's germline CDR1 is MNHNS and CDR2 SASEGT. In DNA, the CDR3 is TGTGCCAGCCGGCCCAGGTGGGGCACTGAAGCTTTCTTT. Amino acids: CASRPRWGTEAFF.

The chain recombines TRBV10-2 with TRBJ2-5; the D gene is possibly TRBD1 (5 bases). Deletions cut 2 bases from V and 5 bases from J, with 12 bases between. From germline, CDR1 is WSHSY and CDR2 SAAADI. The CDR3 extends over 14 amino acids. CDR3 region: CASSEAVGVETQYF. In DNA, the CDR3 is TGCGCCAGCAGTGAGGCTGTAGGGGTGGAGACCCAGTACTTC.

This clonotype turned up a few times. This chain joins TRBV10-2 and TRBJ1-1, with TRBD1 matching over 7 bases. Germline CDR1 WSHSY, CDR2 SAAADI. The CDR3 covers 14 residues. Losses at the gene ends were 5 bases for V and 4 bases for J; bases not matched to a gene: 7. CDR3 in DNA: TGCGCCAGCAGTCCGGGACAGTATTCCACTGAAGCTTTCTTT. Its translation is CASSPGQYSTEAFF.

The chain is built from TRBV12-3 or TRBV12-4 and TRBJ2-1; tentatively, D is TRBD1 or TRBD2 (5 bases each). The germline V and J ends were trimmed by 5 bases and 6 bases, with 20 bases remaining between them. This CDR3 is 16 amino acids long. The CDR3 here is CASSPPWGIATNEQFF. The CDR3 bases are TGTGCCAGCAGTCCCCCCTGGGGCATAGCGACCAATGAGCAGTTCTTC.

The table lists this clonotype with many counts. The gene calls are TRBV27 and TRBJ1-4, with D hard to call. Germline lookup yields CDR1 MNHEY and CDR2 SMNVEV (reference sequence). This CDR3 spans 14 amino acids. V was cut by 2 bases and J by 13 bases, with 17 bases left in between. The CDR3 DNA sequence: TGTGCCAGCAGTTTAAGGTCGGAACCGATAGGACTGTTTTTT. Its translation is CASSLRSEPIGLFF.

This clonotype was picked up many times. The rearrangement uses TRBV28 and TRBJ1-2; D is possibly TRBD1 (6 bases). V lost 7 bases, J lost 3 bases, and 21 bases lay in between. CDR3 size: 16 residues. CDR1 and CDR2 (germline): MDHEN, SYDVKM. In DNA form, the CDR3 reads TGTGCCAGCACTGAGTTATCGGACAGTCCCTACTATGGCTACACCTTC. Protein sequence: CASTELSDSPYYGYTF.

The chain links TRBV5-1 to TRBJ1-1, with D possibly being TRBD1 (5 bases). CDR1 and CDR2 (germline): SGHRS, YFSETQ. Between the trimmed V and J ends, which lost 4 bases and 5 bases, there was a span of 15 bases. This CDR3 contains 14 residues. The CDR3, as DNA: TGCGCCAGCAGCCTAGTCAAGGGACGAACTGAAGCTTTCTTT. Translated: CASSLVKGRTEAFF.

This clonotype has a single count. No conserved phenylalanine or tryptophan is present at the end of the CDR3, so a read error is the likely explanation. The chain combines TRBV28 with TRBJ1-1; D may be TRBD1 (6 bases). The V end lost 4 bases, the J end lost 1 base, and 13 bases lay between the germline ends. Germline-derived CDR1 and CDR2 are MDHEN and SYDVKM. This CDR3 region has 15 residues. CDR3 in amino acids: CASSSRGRKNTEAFS. CDR3 nucleotide sequence: TGTGCCAGCAGTTCTAGGGGGAGGAAGAACACTGAAGCTTTCTCT.

In this sample, this clonotype turned up a few times. V and J are TRBV20-1 and TRBJ2-7; 8 bases are shared with TRBD2. Germline assignment: CDR1 DFQATT and CDR2 SNEGSKA (reference sequence). V trimming: 3 bases; J trimming: 6 bases; junction bases outside the gene matches: 4. This CDR3 has 12 residues. Here the CDR3 DNA reads TGCAGTGCTAGTCTGGCGGGAGGCGAGCAGTACTTC. Protein sequence: CSASLAGGEQYF.

This clonotype was recorded many times. The V call is TRBV28, the J call TRBJ1-1; 9 nucleotides line up with TRBD1. CDR1 is MDHEN and CDR2 is SYDVKM in the germline V gene. This CDR3 is built from 15 residues. The junction had 9 bases not matched to a gene; V was cut back by 5 bases and J by 5 bases. CDR3 region: CASSPSGQGRTEAFF. The CDR3 region has the DNA TGTGCCAGCAGTCCCTCCGGACAGGGGAGGACTGAAGCTTTCTTT.